Following are 30 T cell receptor beta chains from one sample sequenced in a study of CD4 T cells in relation to SARS-CoV-2 and coronaviruses. Only in-frame clones appear in the TCRdb table, and some are missing; sequencing was by immunoSEQ multiplex PCR. The sample includes about 41,000 clones, approximately 77% of them seen just once. What these receptors recognize is not known. Sequenced input: naive CD4+ T cells from PBMCs, cultured in vitro. As to subset: naive CD4+ T cells isolated by negative enrichment. Receptors were obtained from an adult with COVID-19.

The rearrangement joins TRBV7-8 to TRBJ2-1; D may be TRBD2 (5 bases). Trimming cost V 8 bases and J 5 bases, with 16 bases left between them. The CDR3 length is 14 residues. Germline V gene sequence: CDR1 SGHVS, CDR2 FQNEAQ. The CDR3 DNA reads TGTGCCAGCCAGAGGGCGAGGCCAAACAATGAGCAGTTCTTC. Translating gives CASQRARPNNEQFF.

This chain joins TRBV19 and TRBJ2-2, with TRBD1 as a possible D gene (5 bases). The CDR3 spans 12 residues. From germline, CDR1 is LNHDA and CDR2 SQIVND (reference sequence). The V gene lost 8 bases and the J gene lost 6 bases, with 10 bases spanning the gap. The CDR3: CASGSGSGELFF. CDR3 bases: TGTGCCAGTGGGTCAGGGTCCGGGGAGCTGTTTTTT.

J is TRBJ2-2 and V is TRBV18, with 8 bases that match TRBD1. This CDR3 comprises 16 residues. V trimming: 6 bases; J trimming: 6 bases; junction bases outside the gene matches: 12. Germline V lookup: CDR1 KGHSH, CDR2 LQKENI. This CDR3 is CASSTTGDLIAGELFF. The CDR3 region has the DNA TGTGCCAGCTCGACGACAGGGGATCTAATCGCCGGGGAGCTGTTTTTT.

This chain joins TRBV5-1 and TRBJ2-3, with a weak D call TRBD2 (5 bases). The V end lost 4 bases, the J end lost 1 base, and 16 bases lay between the germline ends. The CDR3 is made up of 16 amino acids. Germline lookup yields CDR1 SGHRS and CDR2 YFSETQ. CDR3 in amino acids: CASSPGALAGTDTQYF. The CDR3 DNA is TGCGCCAGCAGCCCGGGTGCGCTAGCCGGCACAGATACGCAGTATTTT.

The rearrangement joins TRBV5-1 to TRBJ2-5; D is ambiguous. There are 12 residues in the CDR3. The V gene lost 3 bases and the J gene lost 4 bases, with 7 bases spanning the gap. CDR1 is SGHRS and CDR2 is YFSETQ in the germline V gene. For the CDR3, the DNA is TGCGCCAGCAGCTCCCCCGCAGAGACCCAGTACTTC. Its protein is CASSSPAETQYF.

This clone was detected only a few times. The V call is TRBV7-2, the J call TRBJ1-5; 9 bases agree with TRBD1. J was trimmed by 5 bases and V by 4 bases; bases with no gene match: 6. Germline CDR1 SGHTA, CDR2 FQGNSA. This CDR3 has 15 residues. CDR3 coding DNA: TGTGCCAGCAGCTGGGGACAGGGATGGGATCAGCCCCAGCATTTT. It yields the protein CASSWGQGWDQPQHF.

This sequence joins TRBV6-5 and TRBJ2-3, with D maybe TRBD1 (6 bases). The V gene's germline CDR1 is MNHEY and CDR2 SVGAGI. The germline V and J ends were trimmed by 6 bases and 2 bases, with 12 bases remaining between them. There are 14 residues in the CDR3. The CDR3, as DNA: TGTGCCAGCAGGGTTCCAGGGGTCACAGATACGCAGTATTTT. Protein sequence: CASRVPGVTDTQYF.

The chain joins TRBV7-6 to TRBJ2-1; 8 bases align to TRBD2. The germline V gene has CDR1 SGHVS and CDR2 FNYEAQ. V dropped 2 bases and J dropped 6; count of bases not matched to a gene: 9. CDR3 length: 16 amino acids. The CDR3 spells CASSLPRGGGSNEQFF. Here the CDR3 DNA reads TGTGCCAGCAGCTTACCCCGGGGGGGCGGGAGCAATGAGCAGTTCTTC.

This clone occurred once. CDR3 coding DNA: TGTGCCATCAGTGAGACCGGGACTACTAATGAGCAGTTCTTC. Its protein is CAISETGTTNEQFF. The rearrangement joins TRBV10-3 to TRBJ2-1; 7 nucleotides align to TRBD2. CDR1 is ENHRY, CDR2 SYGVKD, per germline. The length of the CDR3 is 14 residues. V shed 2 bases, J shed 7 bases, and the junction held 5 bases outside the gene matches.

The CDR3 spells CASSLGPRGSGPPAYEQYF. The DNA for the CDR3 is TGTGCCAGCAGCTTAGGCCCCCGCGGTAGCGGGCCGCCTGCGTACGAGCAGTACTTC. The chain is built from TRBV13 and TRBJ2-7; TRBD2 aligns across 7 bases. The CDR3 has 19 amino acids. CDR1 PRHDT and CDR2 FYEKMQ come from the germline V gene (reference sequence). J was trimmed by 4 bases and V by 0 bases; bases with no gene match: 18.

The chain couples TRBV12-5 to TRBJ2-1; TRBD2 might be the D (6 bases). V was shortened by 5 bases and J by 0 bases, with 8 bases between the two germline ends. Germline CDR1 reads LGHNT; CDR2 reads FRNRAP. The CDR3 totals 14 residues. The DNA for the CDR3 is TGTGCTAGTGGTCGGGGGAGCTCCTACAATGAGCAGTTCTTC. Its protein product is CASGRGSSYNEQFF.

The chain is built from TRBV28 and TRBJ2-2; D is uncertain. This CDR3 is built from 16 residues. In germline, CDR1 is MDHEN, CDR2 SYDVKM. With 1 base removed from V and 6 bases from J, the gap between germline ends came to 15 bases. CDR3 sequence: CASSLSRPQSSGELFF. The CDR3 bases are TGTGCCAGCAGTTTATCCCGGCCTCAGTCGTCCGGGGAGCTGTTTTTT.

This clone turned up a few times. This chain links TRBV27 with TRBJ2-7, with 10 bases matching TRBD1. The CDR3 extends over 15 amino acids. Germline trimming cut 5 bases from V and 5 bases from J; bases unmatched to any gene: 9. The germline V gene has CDR1 MNHEY and CDR2 SMNVEV (reference sequence). The CDR3 sequence: CASSPTDRGNHEQYF. CDR3 in DNA: TGTGCCAGCAGTCCTACGGACAGGGGGAATCACGAGCAGTACTTC.

V gene TRBV3-1 (or the pseudogene TRBV3-2) combines with J gene TRBJ2-1; perhaps TRBD1 as D (6 bases). The germline CDR1 and CDR2 sequences are LGHDT and YNNKEL (reference sequence). This CDR3 has 15 amino acids. Trimming stripped 0 bases from V and 6 bases from J, with 12 bases between. The CDR3 protein is CASSQDIYRANEQFF. CDR3 sequence (DNA): TGTGCCAGCAGCCAAGATATATACAGGGCCAATGAGCAGTTCTTC.

This chain connects TRBV19 to TRBJ1-5; D gene ambiguous. Germline loops: CDR1 LNHDA, CDR2 SQIVND (reference sequence). Between the trimmed V and J ends, which lost 3 bases and 6 bases, there was a span of 12 bases. This CDR3 has 14 amino acids. CDR3 DNA: TGTGCCAGTAGTATGATTGGGGTCGTTCAGCCCCAGCATTTT. Amino acids: CASSMIGVVQPQHF. The whole variable domain, remainder taken from reference TRBV19 and TRBJ1-5, is DGGITQSPKYLFRKEGQNVTLSCEQNLNHDAMYWYRQDPGQGLRLIYYSQIVNDFQKGDIAEGYSVSREKKESFPLTVTSAQKNPTAFYLCASSMIGVVQPQHFGDGTRLSIL.

The rearrangement links TRBV18 to TRBJ2-3, with D hard to call. Trimming stripped 3 bases from V and 4 bases from J, with 14 bases between. CDR1 and CDR2 from the germline V gene are KGHSH and LQKENI. This CDR3 has 15 residues. The CDR3 loop is CASSPTAVKADTQYF. The DNA for the CDR3 is TGTGCCAGCTCACCTACCGCGGTGAAGGCAGATACGCAGTATTTT.

The genes are TRBV5-4 and TRBJ2-6; 8 bases line up with TRBD1. Germline V gene data show CDR1 as SGHNT and CDR2 as YYREEE (reference sequence). This CDR3 region has 13 residues. Trimming removed 10 bases from V and 2 bases from J; junction bases left unmatched: 2. The CDR3 DNA follows: TGTGCCGGACAGGGCCCTGGGGCCAACGTCCTGACTTTC. Amino acid sequence: CAGQGPGANVLTF.

V and J are TRBV4-1 and TRBJ1-1; D gene ambiguous. Trimming removed 0 bases from V and 5 bases from J, with 7 bases in between. This CDR3 has 13 amino acids. Per the germline V gene, CDR1 is MGHRA and CDR2 is YSYEKL. The CDR3: CASSQEPGTEAFF. CDR3 coding DNA: TGCGCCAGCAGCCAAGAACCCGGGACTGAAGCTTTCTTT.

The gene calls are TRBV4-3 and TRBJ2-2; 11 bases match TRBD2. The CDR3 contains 16 residues. The V gene's germline CDR1 is LGHNA and CDR2 YSLEER. The J segment lost 6 bases and the V segment lost 4 bases, leaving 7 bases of the junction unmatched. The chain's CDR3 is CASSRTLAGVSGELFF. The CDR3 DNA reads as TGCGCCAGCAGCCGAACACTAGCGGGAGTGTCCGGGGAGCTGTTTTTT.

V and J are TRBV9 and TRBJ1-1; 9 bases map to TRBD1. This CDR3 comprises 16 residues. V gave up 0 bases and J gave up 4 bases; unmatched junction bases: 7. Germline lookup yields CDR1 SGDLS and CDR2 YYNGEE. In DNA form, the CDR3 reads TGTGCCAGCAGCGTAGCACCACAGGGGGCAGGCACTGAAGCTTTCTTT. This translates into CASSVAPQGAGTEAFF.

CDR3 amino acids: CASSEEGGTEAFF. The CDR3 coding sequence is TGTGCCAGCAGTGAAGAAGGGGGCACTGAAGCTTTCTTT. The chain carries TRBV2 and TRBJ1-1; D perhaps matches TRBD1 (6 bases). The ends were cut back, 1 base at V and 4 bases at J, with 7 bases in the middle. This CDR3 comprises 13 residues. Looked up from germline, CDR1 is SNHLY and CDR2 is FYNNEI.

The V gene is TRBV27, the J gene TRBJ1-2, with TRBD1 identical over 9 bases. Germline V CDR1 and CDR2: MNHEY, SMNVEV (reference sequence). V lost 0 bases, J lost 6 bases, and 5 bases stayed unmatched. The CDR3 sequence is 15 residues long. The CDR3 coding sequence is TGTGCCAGCAGTTTATCCCGGGACAGGGTACATGGCTACACCTTC. This encodes CASSLSRDRVHGYTF.

The J gene is TRBJ2-2, the V gene TRBV4-1, with D maybe TRBD2 (7 bases). The ends were cut back, 4 bases at V and 4 bases at J, with 19 bases in the middle. The germline CDR1 and CDR2 sequences are MGHRA and YSYEKL. CDR3 size: 17 residues. CDR3 nucleotides: TGCGCCAGCAGCCGGAGTCGGGGGGCTTTGATCACCGGGGAGCTGTTTTTT. Its protein product is CASSRSRGALITGELFF.

The rearrangement joins TRBV28 to TRBJ1-2; 10 nucleotides align to TRBD1. V shed 4 bases and J 4 bases; nucleotides not matched to a gene: 9. Germline V gene lookup returns CDR1 MDHEN and CDR2 SYDVKM. This CDR3 has 16 residues. The CDR3 protein is CASSSTPGQGFYGYTF. CDR3 bases: TGTGCCAGCAGTTCAACCCCGGGACAGGGGTTCTATGGCTACACCTTC.

The gene calls are TRBV19 and TRBJ2-1; D remains ambiguous. V was shortened by 3 bases and J by 5 bases, with 8 bases between the two germline ends. CDR1 LNHDA and CDR2 SQIVND come from the germline V gene (reference sequence). The CDR3 loop spans 13 amino acids. This CDR3 is CASSMRPHNEQFF. The CDR3 bases are TGTGCCAGTAGTATGAGGCCTCACAATGAGCAGTTCTTC.

The chain has TRBV4-1 and TRBJ2-3, with a tentative D call TRBD2 (7 bases). V was trimmed by 4 bases and J by 4 bases, leaving 18 bases between them. CDR3 length: 16 residues. Germline values: CDR1 MGHRA, CDR2 YSYEKL. DNA for the CDR3: TGCGCCAGCAGCCCGGGGGCGGCGGGAGCGGCAGATACGCAGTATTTT. It translates to CASSPGAAGAADTQYF.

Turning to this clone: No DNA is shown, since the ends of the CDR3 on it are uncertain; the CDR3 is the one TCRdb lists. V and J are TRBV10-1 and TRBJ1-2; the D call TRBD1 from the table was never checked on the DNA. The V gene's germline CDR1 is WNHNN and CDR2 SYGVQD (reference sequence). The CDR3 adds up to 16 amino acids, both ends counted. CDR3 protein: CAISPVPGGSRHGYTF.

The chain has TRBV21-1 and TRBJ2-5; TRBD1 is the table's D call and was not checked against the DNA. TRBV21-1 is a recognized pseudogene. The CDR3 runs to 14 residues. This CDR3 is CASSEGRGLGTQYF. In nucleotides, the CDR3 is TGTGCCAGCAGCGAGGGTAGGGGGCTGGGGACCCAGTACTTC.

This sequence joins TRBV6-1 and TRBJ2-1, with D uncertain. Germline V CDR1 and CDR2: MNHNS, SASEGT. The CDR3 is 15 amino acids. Trimming pared 0 bases from V and 3 bases from J, leaving 9 bases between. CDR3 region: CASSEAAKIYNEQFF. The CDR3 DNA is TGTGCCAGCAGTGAAGCGGCTAAGATCTACAATGAGCAGTTCTTC.

This chain connects TRBV28 to TRBJ2-7; the D is unclear. V lost 4 bases to trimming and J lost 2 bases, with 3 bases between them. This CDR3 has 11 amino acids. CDR1 is MDHEN and CDR2 is SYDVKM in the germline V gene. The CDR3 coding sequence is TGTGCCAGCAGTTCAGCCTACGAGCAGTACTTC. Its protein product is CASSSAYEQYF. Filled out from reference TRBV28 and TRBJ2-7, the complete variable domain reads DVKVTQSSRYLVKRTGEKVFLECVQDMDHENMFWYRQDPGLGLRLIYFSYDVKMKEKGDIPEGYSVSREKKERFSLILESASTNQTSMYLCASSSAYEQYFGPGTRLTVT.